The subject of this entry is one T cell receptor (beta chain). Its cognate antigen is unknown. RNA extraction was followed by reverse transcription into cDNA, which acted as the sequencing template. Generated by immunoSEQ multiplex PCR, the TCRdb table keeps only in-frame clones and is missing some. The profile shows 14,000 or so clones, roughly 54% of them singletons. The germline V gene encodes CDR1 SGHNT and CDR2 YYREEE (reference sequence). CDR3 length: 13 residues. V dropped 3 bases and J dropped 9 bases, with 14 bases sitting between them. The data originate from a study of CD8+ T cells in alopecia areata. CD4+ lymphocytes from roughly five patients underwent sorting into CD25+CD127- populations. PBMCs were stained for CD3, CD4 and CD8, and CD4+ and CD8+ T cells were sorted. General study findings and limits: For lesional scalp, especially alopecia totalis/universalis, clonality was higher than in normal scalp.

Input material: CD4+ Tregs sorted from blood. The chain is built from TRBV5-4 and TRBJ2-3, with D hard to call. The clonotype was recovered from a human donor with alopecia areata. The CDR3 protein is CASSSPARRTQYF. The DNA for the CDR3 is TGTGCCAGCAGCTCCCCCGCCCGGAGAACGCAGTATTTT. Full variable domain (missing parts from reference TRBV5-4 and TRBJ2-3): ETGVTQSPTHLIKTRGQQVTLRCSSQSGHNTVSWYQQALGQGPQFIFQYYREEENGRGNFPPRFSGLQFPNYSSELNVNALELDDSALYLCASSSPARRTQYFGPGTRLTVL.